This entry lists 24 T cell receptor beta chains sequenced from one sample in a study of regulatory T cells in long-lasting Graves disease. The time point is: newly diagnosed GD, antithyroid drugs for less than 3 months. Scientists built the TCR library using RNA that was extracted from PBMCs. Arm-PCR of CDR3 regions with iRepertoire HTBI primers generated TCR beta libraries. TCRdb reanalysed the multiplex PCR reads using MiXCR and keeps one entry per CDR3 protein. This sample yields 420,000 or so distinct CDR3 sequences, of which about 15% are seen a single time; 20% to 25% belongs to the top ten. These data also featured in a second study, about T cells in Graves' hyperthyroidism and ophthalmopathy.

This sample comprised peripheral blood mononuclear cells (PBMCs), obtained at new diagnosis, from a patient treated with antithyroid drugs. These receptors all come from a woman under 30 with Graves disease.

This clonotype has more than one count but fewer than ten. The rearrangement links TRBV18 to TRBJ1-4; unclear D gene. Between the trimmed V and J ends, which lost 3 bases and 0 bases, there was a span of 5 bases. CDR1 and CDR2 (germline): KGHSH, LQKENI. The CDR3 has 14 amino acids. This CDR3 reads CASSPSATNEKLFF. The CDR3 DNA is TGTGCCAGCTCACCCAGCGCAACTAATGAAAAACTGTTTTTT. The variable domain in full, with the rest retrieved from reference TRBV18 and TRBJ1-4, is NAGVMQNPRHLVRRRGQEARLRCSPMKGHSHVYWYRQLPEEGLKFMVYLQKENIIDESGMPKERFSAEFPKEGPSILRIQQVVRGDSAAYFCASSPSATNEKLFFGSGTQLSVL.

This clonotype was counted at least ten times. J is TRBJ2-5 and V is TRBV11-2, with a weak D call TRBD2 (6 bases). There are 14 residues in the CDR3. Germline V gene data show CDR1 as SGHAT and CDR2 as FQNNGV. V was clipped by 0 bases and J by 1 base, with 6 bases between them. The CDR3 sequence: CASSLDSGQETQYF. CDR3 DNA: TGTGCCAGCAGCTTAGATAGCGGCCAAGAGACCCAGTACTTC.

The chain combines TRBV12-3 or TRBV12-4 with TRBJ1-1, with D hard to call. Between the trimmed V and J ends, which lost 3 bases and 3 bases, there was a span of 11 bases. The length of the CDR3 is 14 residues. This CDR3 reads CASSFQVEDTEAFF. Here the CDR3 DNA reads TGTGCCAGCAGTTTCCAGGTAGAGGACACTGAAGCTTTCTTT.

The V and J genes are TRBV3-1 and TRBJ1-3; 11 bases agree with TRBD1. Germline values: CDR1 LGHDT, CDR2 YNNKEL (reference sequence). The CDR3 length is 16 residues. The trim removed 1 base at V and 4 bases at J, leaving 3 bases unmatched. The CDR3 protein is CASSQGTGGIGNTIYF. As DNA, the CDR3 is TGTGCCAGCAGCCAAGGGACAGGGGGCATCGGAAACACCATATATTTT.

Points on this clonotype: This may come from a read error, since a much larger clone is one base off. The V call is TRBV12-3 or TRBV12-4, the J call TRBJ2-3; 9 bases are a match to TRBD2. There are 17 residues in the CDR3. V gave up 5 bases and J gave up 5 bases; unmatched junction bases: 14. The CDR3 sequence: CASSPPRREGCLDTQYF. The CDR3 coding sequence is TGTGCCAGCAGTCCCCCTCGGCGGGAGGGCTGCTTAGATACGCAGTATTTT.

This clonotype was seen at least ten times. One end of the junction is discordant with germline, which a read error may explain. CDR3 in amino acids: CATSGGMVDTQYF. The CDR3 DNA sequence: TGTGCCACCAGTGGCGGGATGGTGGATACGCAGTATTTT. The gene calls are TRBV12-3 or TRBV12-4 and TRBJ2-3; tentative D call: TRBD2 (6 bases). There are 13 residues in the CDR3.

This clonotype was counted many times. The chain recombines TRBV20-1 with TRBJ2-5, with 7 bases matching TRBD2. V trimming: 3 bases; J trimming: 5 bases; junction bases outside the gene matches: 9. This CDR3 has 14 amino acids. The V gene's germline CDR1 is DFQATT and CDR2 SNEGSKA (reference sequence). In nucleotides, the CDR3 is TGCAGTGCTAGGGGGACTACAAGTGTTGAGACCCAGTACTTC. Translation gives CSARGTTSVETQYF.

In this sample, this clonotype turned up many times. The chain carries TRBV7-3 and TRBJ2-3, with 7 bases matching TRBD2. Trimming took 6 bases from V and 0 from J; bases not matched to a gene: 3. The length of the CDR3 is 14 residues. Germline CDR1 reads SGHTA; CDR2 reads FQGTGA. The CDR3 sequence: CASSNSGSTDTQYF. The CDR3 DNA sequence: TGTGCCAGCAGTAATAGCGGGAGCACAGATACGCAGTATTTT.

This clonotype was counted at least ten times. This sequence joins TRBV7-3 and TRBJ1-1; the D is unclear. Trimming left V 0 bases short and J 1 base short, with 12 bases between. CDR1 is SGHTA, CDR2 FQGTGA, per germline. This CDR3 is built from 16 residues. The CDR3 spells CASSLTQPGSNTEAFF. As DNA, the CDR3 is TGTGCCAGCAGCTTAACCCAACCGGGATCGAACACTGAAGCTTTCTTT.

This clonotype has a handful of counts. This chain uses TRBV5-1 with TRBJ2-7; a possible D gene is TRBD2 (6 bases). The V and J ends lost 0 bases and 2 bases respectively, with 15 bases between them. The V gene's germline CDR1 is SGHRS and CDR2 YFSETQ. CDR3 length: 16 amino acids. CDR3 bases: TGCGCCAGCAGCTTGGAAGTGGGAGGCCCCGCCTACGAGCAGTACTTC. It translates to CASSLEVGGPAYEQYF. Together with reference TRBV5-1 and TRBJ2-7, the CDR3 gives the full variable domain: KAGVTQTPRYLIKTRGQQVTLSCSPISGHRSVSWYQQTPGQGLQFLFEYFSETQRNKGNFPGRFSGRQFSNSRSEMNVSTLELGDSALYLCASSLEVGGPAYEQYFGPGTRLTVT.

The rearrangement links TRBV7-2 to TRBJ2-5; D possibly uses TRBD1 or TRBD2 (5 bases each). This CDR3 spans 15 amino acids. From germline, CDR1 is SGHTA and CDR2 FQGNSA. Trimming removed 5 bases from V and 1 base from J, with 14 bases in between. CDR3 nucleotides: TGTGCCAGCAGCCCGGTACTGGGACCCCAAGAGACCCAGTACTTC. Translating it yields CASSPVLGPQETQYF. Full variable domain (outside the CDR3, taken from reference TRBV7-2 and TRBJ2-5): GAGVSQSPSNKVTEKGKDVELRCDPISGHTALYWYRQSLGQGLEFLIYFQGNSAPDKSGLPSDRFSAERTGGSVSTLTIQRTQQEDSAVYLCASSPVLGPQETQYFGPGTRLLVL.

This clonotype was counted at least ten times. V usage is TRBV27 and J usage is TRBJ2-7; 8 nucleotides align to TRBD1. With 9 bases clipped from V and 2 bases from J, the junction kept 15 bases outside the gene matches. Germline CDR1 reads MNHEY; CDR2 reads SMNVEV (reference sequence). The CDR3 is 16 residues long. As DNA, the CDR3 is TGTGCCAGAGATGTGGAGACAGGGGTGTATGCCTACGAGCAGTACTTC. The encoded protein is CARDVETGVYAYEQYF.

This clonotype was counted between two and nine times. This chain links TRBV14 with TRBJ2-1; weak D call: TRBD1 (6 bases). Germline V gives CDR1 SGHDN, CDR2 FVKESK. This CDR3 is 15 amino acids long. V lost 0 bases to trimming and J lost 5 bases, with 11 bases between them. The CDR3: CASSQDWDINNEQFF. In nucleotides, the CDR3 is TGTGCCAGCAGCCAAGACTGGGACATCAACAATGAGCAGTTCTTC.

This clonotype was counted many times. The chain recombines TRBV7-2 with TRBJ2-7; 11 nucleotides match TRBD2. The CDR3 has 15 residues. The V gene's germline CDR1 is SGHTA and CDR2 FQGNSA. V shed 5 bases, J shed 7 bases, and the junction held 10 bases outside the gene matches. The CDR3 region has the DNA TGTGCCAGCAGCCCCTTAGCGGGAGGGCCGGGGGAGCAGTACTTC. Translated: CASSPLAGGPGEQYF. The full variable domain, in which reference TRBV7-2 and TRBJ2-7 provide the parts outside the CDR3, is GAGVSQSPSNKVTEKGKDVELRCDPISGHTALYWYRQSLGQGLEFLIYFQGNSAPDKSGLPSDRFSAERTGGSVSTLTIQRTQQEDSAVYLCASSPLAGGPGEQYFGPGTRLTVT.

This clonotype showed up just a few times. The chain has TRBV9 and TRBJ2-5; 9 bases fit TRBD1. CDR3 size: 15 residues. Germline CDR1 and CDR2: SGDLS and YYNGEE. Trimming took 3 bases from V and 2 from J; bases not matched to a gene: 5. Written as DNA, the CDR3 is TGTGCCAGCAGCGGGTTCGGGACAGGGCAAGAGACCCAGTACTTC. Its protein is CASSGFGTGQETQYF.

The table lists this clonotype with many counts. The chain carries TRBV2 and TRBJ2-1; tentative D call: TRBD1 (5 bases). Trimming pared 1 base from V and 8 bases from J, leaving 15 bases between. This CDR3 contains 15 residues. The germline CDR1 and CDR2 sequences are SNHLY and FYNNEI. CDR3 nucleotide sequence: TGTGCCAGCAGTGAAGATGGAGCAGGGCTCGATGAGCAGTTCTTC. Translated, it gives CASSEDGAGLDEQFF.

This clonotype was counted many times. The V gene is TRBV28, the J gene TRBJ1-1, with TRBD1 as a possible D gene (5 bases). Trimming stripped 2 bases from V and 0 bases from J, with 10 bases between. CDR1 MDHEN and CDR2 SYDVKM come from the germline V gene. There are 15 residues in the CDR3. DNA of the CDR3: TGTGCCAGCAGTTTAGGAAGCAGGGTGAACACTGAAGCTTTCTTT. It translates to CASSLGSRVNTEAFF.

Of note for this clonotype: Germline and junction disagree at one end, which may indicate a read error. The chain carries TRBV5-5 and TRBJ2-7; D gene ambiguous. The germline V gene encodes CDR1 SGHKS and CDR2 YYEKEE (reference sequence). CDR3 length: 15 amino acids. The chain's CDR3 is CASSYQVGAHYGQYF. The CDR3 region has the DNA TGTGCCAGCAGCTATCAGGTTGGCGCGCACTACGGGCAGTACTTC. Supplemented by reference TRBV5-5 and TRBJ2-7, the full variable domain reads DAGVTQSPTHLIKTRGQQVTLRCSPISGHKSVSWYQQVLGQGPQFIFQYYEKEERGRGNFPDRFSARQFPNYSSELNVNALLLGDSALYLCASSYQVGAHYGQYFGPGTRLTVT.

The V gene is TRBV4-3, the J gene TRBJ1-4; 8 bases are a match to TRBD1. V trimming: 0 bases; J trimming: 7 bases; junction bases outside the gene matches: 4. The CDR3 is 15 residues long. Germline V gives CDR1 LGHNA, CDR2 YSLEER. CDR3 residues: CASSQDGTGFEKLFF. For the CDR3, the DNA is TGCGCCAGCAGCCAAGATGGGACAGGTTTTGAAAAACTGTTTTTT.

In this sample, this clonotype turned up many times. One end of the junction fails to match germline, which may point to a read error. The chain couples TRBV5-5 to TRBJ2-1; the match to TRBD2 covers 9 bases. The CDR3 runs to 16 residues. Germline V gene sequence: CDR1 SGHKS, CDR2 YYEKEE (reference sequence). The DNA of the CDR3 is TGTGCCAGCAGCATGAGAGGAGCGGGAGGTTACAATGAACAGTTCTTC. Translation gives CASSMRGAGGYNEQFF.

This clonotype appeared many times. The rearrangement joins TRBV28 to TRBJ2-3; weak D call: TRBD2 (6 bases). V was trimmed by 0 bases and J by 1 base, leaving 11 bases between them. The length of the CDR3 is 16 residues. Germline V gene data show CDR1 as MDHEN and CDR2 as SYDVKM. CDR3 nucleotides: TGTGCCAGCAGTTTATGGGTGACTAGTGGCACAGATACGCAGTATTTT. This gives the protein CASSLWVTSGTDTQYF.

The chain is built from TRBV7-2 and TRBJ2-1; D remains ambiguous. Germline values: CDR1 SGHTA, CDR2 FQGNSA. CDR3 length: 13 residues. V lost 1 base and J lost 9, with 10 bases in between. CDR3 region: CASSLVRHSEQFF. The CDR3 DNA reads TGTGCCAGCAGCTTAGTCAGGCACAGTGAGCAGTTCTTC.

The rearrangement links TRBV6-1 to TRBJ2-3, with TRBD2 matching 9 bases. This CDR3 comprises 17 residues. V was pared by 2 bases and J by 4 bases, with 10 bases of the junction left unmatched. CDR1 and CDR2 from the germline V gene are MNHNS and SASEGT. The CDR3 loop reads CASSERPSGRRADTQYF. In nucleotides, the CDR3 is TGTGCCAGCAGTGAACGGCCCAGCGGGAGGAGGGCAGATACGCAGTATTTT.

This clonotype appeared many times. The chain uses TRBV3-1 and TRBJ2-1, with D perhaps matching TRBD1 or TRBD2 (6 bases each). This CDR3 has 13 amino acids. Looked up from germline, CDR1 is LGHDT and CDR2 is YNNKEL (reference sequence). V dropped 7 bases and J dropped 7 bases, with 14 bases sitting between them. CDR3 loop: CASNGGDSNEQFF. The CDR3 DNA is TGTGCCAGCAACGGGGGCGATTCTAATGAGCAGTTCTTC.